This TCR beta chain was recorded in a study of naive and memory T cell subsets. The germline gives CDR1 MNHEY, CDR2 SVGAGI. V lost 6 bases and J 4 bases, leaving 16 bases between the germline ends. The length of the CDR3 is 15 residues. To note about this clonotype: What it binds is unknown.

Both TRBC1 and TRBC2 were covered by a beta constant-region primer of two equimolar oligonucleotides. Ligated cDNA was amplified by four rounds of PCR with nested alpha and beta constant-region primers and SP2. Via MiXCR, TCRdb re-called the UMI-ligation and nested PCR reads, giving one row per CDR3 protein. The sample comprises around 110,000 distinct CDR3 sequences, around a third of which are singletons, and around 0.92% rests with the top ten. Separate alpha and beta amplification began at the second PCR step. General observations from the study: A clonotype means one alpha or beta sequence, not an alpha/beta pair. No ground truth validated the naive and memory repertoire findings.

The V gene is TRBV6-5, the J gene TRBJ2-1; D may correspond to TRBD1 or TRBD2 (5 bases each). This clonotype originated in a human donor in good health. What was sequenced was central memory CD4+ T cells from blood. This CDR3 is CASRMGRTTYNEQFF. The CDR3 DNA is TGTGCCAGCAGGATGGGACGGACCACTTACAATGAGCAGTTCTTC.